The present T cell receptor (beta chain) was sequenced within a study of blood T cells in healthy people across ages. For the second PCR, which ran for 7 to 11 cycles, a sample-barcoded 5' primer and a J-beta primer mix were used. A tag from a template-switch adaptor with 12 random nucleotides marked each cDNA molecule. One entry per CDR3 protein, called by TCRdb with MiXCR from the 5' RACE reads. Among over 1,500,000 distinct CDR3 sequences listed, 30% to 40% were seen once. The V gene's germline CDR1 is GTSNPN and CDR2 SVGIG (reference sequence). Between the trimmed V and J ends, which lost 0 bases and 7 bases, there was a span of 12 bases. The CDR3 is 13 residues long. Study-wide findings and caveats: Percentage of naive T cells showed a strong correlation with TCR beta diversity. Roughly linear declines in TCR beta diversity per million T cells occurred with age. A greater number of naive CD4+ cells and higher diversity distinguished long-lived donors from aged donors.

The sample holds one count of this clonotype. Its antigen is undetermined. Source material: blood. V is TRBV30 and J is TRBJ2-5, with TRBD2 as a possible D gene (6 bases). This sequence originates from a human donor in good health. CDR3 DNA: TGTGCCTGGAGTGTATCGGGAGAGGGGACCCAGTACTTC. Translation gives CAWSVSGEGTQYF.